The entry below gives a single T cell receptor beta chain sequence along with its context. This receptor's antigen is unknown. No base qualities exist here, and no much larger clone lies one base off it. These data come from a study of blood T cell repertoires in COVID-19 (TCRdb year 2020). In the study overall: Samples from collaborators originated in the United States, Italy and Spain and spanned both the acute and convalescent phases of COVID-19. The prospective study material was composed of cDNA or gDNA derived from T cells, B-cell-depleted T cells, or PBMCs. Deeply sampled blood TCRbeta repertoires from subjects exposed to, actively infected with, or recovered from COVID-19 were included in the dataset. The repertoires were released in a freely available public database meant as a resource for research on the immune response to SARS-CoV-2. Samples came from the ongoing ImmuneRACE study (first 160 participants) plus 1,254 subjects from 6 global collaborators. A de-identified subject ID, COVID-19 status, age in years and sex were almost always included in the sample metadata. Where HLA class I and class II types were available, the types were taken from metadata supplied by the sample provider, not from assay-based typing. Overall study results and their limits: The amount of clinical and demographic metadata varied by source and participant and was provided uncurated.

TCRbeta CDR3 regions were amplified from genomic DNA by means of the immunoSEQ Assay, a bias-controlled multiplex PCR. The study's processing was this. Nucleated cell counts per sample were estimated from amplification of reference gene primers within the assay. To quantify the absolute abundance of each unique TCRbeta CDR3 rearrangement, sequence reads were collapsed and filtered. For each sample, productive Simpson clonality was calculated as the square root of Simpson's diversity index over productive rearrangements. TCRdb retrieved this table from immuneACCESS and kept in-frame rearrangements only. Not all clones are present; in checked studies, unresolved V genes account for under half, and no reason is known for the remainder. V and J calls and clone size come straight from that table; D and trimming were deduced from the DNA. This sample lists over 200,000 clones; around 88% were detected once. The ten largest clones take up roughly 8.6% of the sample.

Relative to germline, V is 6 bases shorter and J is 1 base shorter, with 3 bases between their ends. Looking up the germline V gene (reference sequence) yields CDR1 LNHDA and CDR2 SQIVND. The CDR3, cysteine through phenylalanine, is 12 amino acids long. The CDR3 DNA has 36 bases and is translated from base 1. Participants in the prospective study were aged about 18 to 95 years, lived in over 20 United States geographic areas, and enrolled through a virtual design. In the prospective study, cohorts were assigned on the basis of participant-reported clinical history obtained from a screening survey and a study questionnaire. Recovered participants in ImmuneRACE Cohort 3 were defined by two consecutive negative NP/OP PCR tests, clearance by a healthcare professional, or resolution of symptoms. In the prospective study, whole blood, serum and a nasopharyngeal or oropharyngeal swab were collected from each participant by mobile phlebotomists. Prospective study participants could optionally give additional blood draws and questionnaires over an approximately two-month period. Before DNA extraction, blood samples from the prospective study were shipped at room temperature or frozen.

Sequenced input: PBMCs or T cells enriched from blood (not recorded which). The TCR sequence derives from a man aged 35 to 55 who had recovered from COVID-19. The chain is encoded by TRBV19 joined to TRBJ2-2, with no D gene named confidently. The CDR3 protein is CASSRNTGELFF. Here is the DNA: TGTGCCAGTAGCAGGAACACCGGGGAGCTGTTTTTT.